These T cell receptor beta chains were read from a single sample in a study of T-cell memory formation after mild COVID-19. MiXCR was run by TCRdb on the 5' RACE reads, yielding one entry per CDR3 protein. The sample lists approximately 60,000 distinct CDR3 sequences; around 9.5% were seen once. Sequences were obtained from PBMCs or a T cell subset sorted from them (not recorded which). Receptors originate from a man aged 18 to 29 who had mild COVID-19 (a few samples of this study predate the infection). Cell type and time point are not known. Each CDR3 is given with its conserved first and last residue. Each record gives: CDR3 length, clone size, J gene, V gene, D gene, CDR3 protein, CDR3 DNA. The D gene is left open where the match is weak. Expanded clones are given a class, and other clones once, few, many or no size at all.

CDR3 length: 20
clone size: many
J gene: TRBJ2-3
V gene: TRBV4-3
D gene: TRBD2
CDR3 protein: CASSQDLWTSGGARTDTQYF
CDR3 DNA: TGCGCCAGCAGCCAAGATCTTTGGACTAGCGGGGGGGCGCGCACAGATACGCAGTATTTT

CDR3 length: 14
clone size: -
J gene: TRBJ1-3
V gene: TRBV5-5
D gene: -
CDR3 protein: CASSFQDSGNTIYF
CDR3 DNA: TGTGCCAGCAGCTTTCAAGACTCTGGAAACACCATATATTTT

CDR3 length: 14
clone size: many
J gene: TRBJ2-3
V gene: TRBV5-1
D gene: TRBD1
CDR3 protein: CASSPGTGSDTQYF
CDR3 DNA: TGCGCCAGCAGCCCCGGGACAGGGTCAGATACGCAGTATTTT

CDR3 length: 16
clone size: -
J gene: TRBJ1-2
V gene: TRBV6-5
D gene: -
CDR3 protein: CASSFNSPGQGYGYTF
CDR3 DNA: TGTGCCAGCAGTTTTAATTCTCCGGGACAAGGCTATGGCTACACCTTC

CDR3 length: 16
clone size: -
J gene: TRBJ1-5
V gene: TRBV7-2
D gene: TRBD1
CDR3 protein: CASSLGHRGLGQPQHF
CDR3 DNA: TGTGCCAGCAGCTTAGGGCACAGGGGGCTAGGTCAGCCCCAGCATTTT

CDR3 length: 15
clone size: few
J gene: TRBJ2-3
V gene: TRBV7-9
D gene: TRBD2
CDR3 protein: CASSPERGATDTQYF
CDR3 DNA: TGTGCCAGCAGCCCTGAGCGGGGGGCCACAGATACGCAGTATTTT

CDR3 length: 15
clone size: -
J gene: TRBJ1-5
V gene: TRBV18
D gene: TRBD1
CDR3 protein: CASSPRTGPHQPQHF
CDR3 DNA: TGTGCCAGCTCACCAAGGACAGGGCCCCATCAGCCCCAGCATTTT

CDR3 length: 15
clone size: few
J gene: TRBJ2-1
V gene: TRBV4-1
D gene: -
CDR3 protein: CASSHWSDTYNEQFF
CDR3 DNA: TGCGCCAGCAGCCACTGGTCAGACACCTACAATGAGCAGTTCTTC

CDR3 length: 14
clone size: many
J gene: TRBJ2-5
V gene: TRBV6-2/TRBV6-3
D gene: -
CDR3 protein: CASSDPRQMWTQYF
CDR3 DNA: TGTGCCAGCAGTGACCCGCGACAGATGTGGACCCAGTACTTC

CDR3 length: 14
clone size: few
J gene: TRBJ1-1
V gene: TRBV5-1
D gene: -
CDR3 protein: CASSFYQGNTEAFF
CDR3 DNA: TGCGCCAGCAGCTTTTACCAGGGGAACACTGAAGCTTTCTTT